This T cell receptor beta chain was identified during a study of blood T cell repertoires in COVID-19. Looking at the study overall: PBMCs, B-cell-depleted T cells, or T cells provided the cDNA or gDNA that made up the material.

The CDR3 length is 14 residues. Germline-derived CDR1 and CDR2 are SEHNR and FQNEAQ (reference sequence). V was trimmed by 5 bases and J by 4 bases, leaving 14 bases between them. In the original analysis: Amplification with reference gene primers provided the estimates of nucleated cell counts. Produced via immunoSEQ multiplex PCR; TCRdb's table is partial and in-frame only. Clone size and the V and J calls come from that table; the DNA yielded D and trimming. The table lists 10,000 to 15,000 clones, more than 70% of them singletons, with around 5% in the top ten. The sequence was obtained from a human donor in a cohort sampled during active COVID-19. The sample comprised peripheral blood. The V call is TRBV7-9, the J call TRBJ1-1; possible D gene TRBD1, 6 bases. The CDR3 coding sequence is TGTGCCAGCAGCCCGGGACAAGTAGTCACTGAAGCTTTCTTT. This translates into CASSPGQVVTEAFF.